The clone carrying this T cell receptor beta chain was seen at least ten times. Its target is not known. CDR3 length equals 16 residues. Germline V lookup: CDR1 SGHTA, CDR2 FQGNSA. V dropped 1 base and J dropped 4 bases, with 16 bases sitting between them. This sample was included in a study of blood T cells in healthy people across ages. Study-wide results and caveats: The study could not conclusively compare naive and antigen-experienced cells, given its unsorted PBMCs.

Next came a second PCR, run for about 6 to 12 cycles, which used a sample-barcoded 5' primer along with a J-beta primer mix. TCRdb itself ran the 5' RACE reads through MiXCR, one entry per CDR3 protein. The table records 600,000 or so distinct CDR3 sequences, 25% to 30% of them present only once. Sample: blood. The V call is TRBV7-2, the J call TRBJ1-2; D is undetermined. This clonotype was sampled from a woman of 80 years or more in good health. The CDR3 DNA reads TGTGCCAGCAGCTTAGATACGGGCCCCGCTGGCTATGGCTACACCTTC. Encoded protein: CASSLDTGPAGYGYTF.